The entry that follows covers one T cell receptor (beta chain) sequence. Repertoires were generated with immunoSEQ multiplex PCR, while TCRdb's copy carries only in-frame clones and drops some. The profile shows 300,000 to 450,000 clones, roughly 84% of them singletons. Treatment reported: some 19 received Ad26.COV2.S at low or high dose, single or two shots; about 5 received placebo; per-sample allocation not given. Collection of samples fell on day 63 after the first vaccine or placebo injection. This specimen comes from a study of Ad26.COV2.S vaccination and SARS-CoV-2 variants. For the study at large: Among those in the COV1001 Ad26.COV2.S trial arm was the donor.

The material sequenced was peripheral blood, taken in a trial of Ad26.COV2.S vaccine versus placebo. This TCR derives from a person between 18 and 60 years old who received the Ad26.COV2.S COVID-19 vaccine or a placebo.

CDR3 protein: CASRLTGGRREQYF. The CDR3 DNA sequence: TGTGCCAGCAGACTCACAGGGGGGAGGCGCGAGCAGTACTTC. The chain has TRBV27 and TRBJ2-7, with TRBD1 matching over 8 bases. The CDR3 totals 14 residues. Trimming took 6 bases from V and 6 from J; bases not matched to a gene: 10. Per germline, CDR1 MNHEY and CDR2 SMNVEV (reference sequence).